This TCR beta chain was profiled in a study of cytomegalovirus exposure and HLA in healthy donors (dated by TCRdb to about 2017). Some background on the complete study: According to a later analysis, the roughly 120 validation repertoires were produced on the same platform as the 666 repertoires of the first cohort. The study was designed to test whether signatures of past pathogen exposure could be identified by cataloging public T cell receptors. Besides the first cohort of 666 subjects, a separate validation cohort made up of over a hundred different subjects was used. The study combined high-throughput TCR immunosequencing, statistical association of individual TCRs with disease status, and machine learning to predict cytomegalovirus infection status. What the work shows at the level of the full study, not this receptor alone: The validation cohort had no HLA typing available for a later analysis, so co-occurrence within that cohort was assessed over all 110 or so repertoires. While some public TCRs were present in many individuals, most TCR sequences turned up only very rarely across donors. In vitro tests confirmed that three of the cytomegalovirus-associated TCR beta chains recognize cytomegalovirus antigens. In the study, about 150 TCR beta chains were listed as associated with cytomegalovirus. In both the original and validation cohorts, the classifier was reported to diagnose cytomegalovirus status with high specificity and sensitivity. Subsequent analysis determined that TCRs grouped into clusters in the first cohort also showed a tendency toward co-occurrence across the roughly 110 validation repertoires, and 94% of cluster scores exceeded 0. According to the authors, the approach could potentially be generalized to other disease states and immunological phenotypes.

This clone appeared a few times. It has no known antigen specificity. Base qualities are missing; no much larger clone stands one base away. Donors formed part of the validation cohort, which comprised 120 subjects and was distinct from the first cohort of 550 to 850 subjects. Receptors were amplified or captured by the immunoSEQ multiplex PCR assay. Under the source paper's analysis protocol: To diagnose cytomegalovirus status from the catalog of TCR beta chain sequences, a statistical classification framework was built. Entries here come from immuneACCESS through TCRdb and include only in-frame sequences with V and J called. Some clones fail to appear in such tables; in the studies checked, an unresolved V gene covers under half of the shortfall, and the cause of the remainder is unknown. That table furnishes V, J and clone size, whereas the DNA furnished D and trimming. In all, the sample holds about 64,000 clones, and 90% to 95% of those were seen once. The top ten clonotypes cover almost 6% of the sample.

The sample was PBMCs. This sequence was found in a woman younger than 35 in good health and CMV-seropositive.

The CDR3 region: CASSAPGGGDTQYF. The nucleotide sequence reads as follows: TGTGCCAGCAGCGCACCGGGGGGAGGAGATACGCAGTATTTT. Here the chain combines TRBV2 and TRBJ2-3; a stretch of 7 junction bases matches TRBD2. CDR1 and CDR2, looked up from the germline V gene, are SNHLY and FYNNEI. Reading from cysteine to phenylalanine, the CDR3 counts 14 amino acids. The retained sequence is limited to the CDR3, 42 bases, with the frame set at the first base. At the junction V is shortened by 6 bases and J by 5 bases; bases outside the gene matches: 8.